This passage covers 14 T cell receptor beta chains from one sample sequenced in a study of blood T cell repertoires in COVID-19. Sequencing was performed with immunoSEQ multiplex PCR; in TCRdb, only in-frame clones are kept and a portion is missing. The sample carries about 120,000 clones, about two thirds recorded once. The sample taken for sequencing was peripheral blood. The source is a human donor with acute or convalescent COVID-19. The donor label of this sample is uncertain.

V is TRBV4-1 and J is TRBJ1-1, with D tentatively TRBD1 (5 bases). There are 12 residues in the CDR3. The V end was cut by 0 bases, the J end by 11 bases, with 10 bases between. Germline V gives CDR1 MGHRA, CDR2 YSYEKL. In DNA form, the CDR3 reads TGCGCCAGCAGCCAAGAAGGGGCCAGGGCTTTCTTT. Its protein product is CASSQEGARAFF.

The V and J genes are TRBV7-8 and TRBJ2-7; 8 bases line up with TRBD1. The junction had 3 bases not matched to a gene; V was cut back by 5 bases and J by 0 bases. Germline V gives CDR1 SGHVS, CDR2 FQNEAQ. CDR3 length: 14 amino acids. The CDR3 spells CASSRTGPSYEQYV. For the CDR3, the DNA is TGTGCCAGCAGCCGGACAGGGCCCTCCTACGAGCAGTACGTC.

This clone showed up just a few times. J is TRBJ1-4 and V is TRBV7-2; no clear D gene. CDR1 and CDR2 from the germline V gene are SGHTA and FQGNSA. CDR3 length: 18 residues. V gave up 5 bases and J gave up 0 bases, with 19 bases separating them. The CDR3 loop is CASSPRGRRVATNEKLFF. The CDR3, as DNA: TGTGCCAGCAGCCCGCGGGGTCGCCGAGTGGCAACTAATGAAAAACTGTTTTTT.

V usage is TRBV5-6 and J usage is TRBJ1-4; maybe TRBD1 (6 bases). Trimming pared 4 bases from V and 5 bases from J, leaving 9 bases between. The CDR3 contains 13 residues. The V gene's germline CDR1 is SGHDT and CDR2 YYEEEE. The CDR3 DNA reads as TGTGCCAGCAGCAGAACAGGGAATGAAAAACTGTTTTTT. Translating gives CASSRTGNEKLFF.

V usage is TRBV7-6 and J usage is TRBJ2-3; 11 bases are a match to TRBD2. The CDR3 length is 16 residues. The germline CDR1 and CDR2 sequences are SGHVS and FNYEAQ. Losses at the gene ends were 1 base for V and 4 bases for J; bases not matched to a gene: 4. The CDR3 nucleotides are TGTGCCAGCAGCTTAGAGGTACTAGCGGGGGCAGATACGCAGTATTTT. Its translation: CASSLEVLAGADTQYF.

There are a few counts of this clone. The CDR3 coding sequence is TGTGCCAGCTCACCCGCGTCTGGGCGCCTGAACACTGAAGCTTTCTTT. Amino acids: CASSPASGRLNTEAFF. The chain links TRBV18 to TRBJ1-1, with D unclear. Trimming removed 3 bases from V and 0 bases from J, with 14 bases in between. The germline gives CDR1 KGHSH, CDR2 LQKENI. This CDR3 has 16 amino acids.

The chain has TRBV10-2 and TRBJ1-1; 7 bases fit TRBD1. CDR1 WSHSY and CDR2 SAAADI come from the germline V gene. This CDR3 is 15 amino acids long. The V gene end was trimmed by 3 bases and the J gene end by 2 bases; junction bases not matched to a gene: 6. The CDR3 nucleotides read TGCGCCAGCAGTGATGACAGGGTGATAAACACTGAAGCTTTCTTT. Amino acids: CASSDDRVINTEAFF.

The J gene is TRBJ1-3, the V gene TRBV5-1, with a weak D call TRBD1 (6 bases). The germline gives CDR1 SGHRS, CDR2 YFSETQ. V was trimmed by 3 bases and J by 1 base, leaving 14 bases between them. The CDR3 covers 16 residues. The CDR3 here is CASSYQQGSSGNTIYF. The DNA of the CDR3 is TGCGCCAGCAGCTACCAACAGGGAAGTTCTGGAAACACCATATATTTT.

This clone was detected only once. The chain carries TRBV10-1 and TRBJ1-4, with TRBD1 matching 9 bases. Unmatched junction bases numbered 7, after V lost 3 bases and J lost 8 bases. Germline V gene data show CDR1 as WNHNN and CDR2 as SYGVQD (reference sequence). The CDR3 extends over 15 amino acids. In nucleotides, the CDR3 is TGCGCCAGCAGTGAAGAGGGGACAGGGCTGGAAAAACTGTTTTTT. It encodes CASSEEGTGLEKLFF.

In the case of this clone: Other DNA sequences in the same sample also yield this CDR3. This chain connects TRBV2 to TRBJ2-2, with 10 bases aligning to TRBD2. This CDR3 region has 16 residues. The V segment lost 4 bases and the J segment 2 bases; nucleotides outside the gene matches: 4. Germline V CDR1 and CDR2: SNHLY, FYNNEI. Written as DNA, the CDR3 is TGTGCCAGCAGTGTGTGGACTAGCGGAAACACCGGGGAGCTGTTTTTT. Encoded protein: CASSVWTSGNTGELFF.

The V gene is TRBV20-1, the J gene TRBJ2-3; 7 bases map to TRBD2. The trim removed 3 bases at V and 4 bases at J, leaving 10 bases unmatched. The CDR3 spans 15 residues. The germline V gene encodes CDR1 DFQATT and CDR2 SNEGSKA (reference sequence). This CDR3 reads CSASEASGKSDTQYF. CDR3 bases: TGCAGTGCTAGTGAGGCTAGCGGAAAATCAGATACGCAGTATTTT.

J is TRBJ1-3 and V is TRBV9; the match to TRBD1 covers 7 bases. The CDR3 totals 14 residues. Germline V gives CDR1 SGDLS, CDR2 YYNGEE. Losses at the gene ends were 4 bases for V and 6 bases for J; bases not matched to a gene: 7. This CDR3 reads CASSPRQGTNTIYF. DNA for the CDR3: TGTGCCAGCAGCCCCCGACAGGGCACAAACACCATATATTTT.

The chain links TRBV2 to TRBJ2-6; weak D call: TRBD1 (5 bases). Germline V gene lookup returns CDR1 SNHLY and CDR2 FYNNEI. The CDR3 has 18 amino acids. Trimming took off 7 bases at V and 2 bases at J, with 21 bases between the two ends. CDR3 region: CASTRGWGGSAGANVLTF. The CDR3 DNA is TGTGCCAGCACCAGAGGATGGGGCGGATCTGCTGGGGCCAACGTCCTGACTTTC.

The rearrangement uses TRBV5-1 and TRBJ2-7; 9 nucleotides align to TRBD2. CDR3 length: 14 residues. Germline CDR1 reads SGHRS; CDR2 reads YFSETQ. Trimming cost V 5 bases and J 3 bases; bases outside gene matches: 6. CDR3 sequence: CASRVRGGRYEQYF. The CDR3 DNA is TGCGCCAGCAGGGTGCGGGGGGGCCGCTACGAGCAGTACTTC.